This T cell receptor beta chain appears in the sequencing data of a study of breast tumors, draining lymph nodes, adjacent tissues. As concerns this clonotype: Its antigen is not known. Just one base apart from a much larger clone, this may be a read error. The CDR3 ends on some other residue instead of the conserved phenylalanine or tryptophan, so this is likely a read error.

Study-level findings and limits: Tumor and nontumor repertoires were significantly more similar in luminal-like than in basal-like breast cancer. Tumor T cell lymph node origin was a supported hypothesis, not proven. Tumor TCR diversity was below lymph nodes but above nontumor tissue.

Per germline, CDR1 SSHAT and CDR2 FNYEAQ (reference sequence). This CDR3 has 14 amino acids. TCRdb reanalysed the multiplex PCR reads using MiXCR and keeps one entry per CDR3 protein. The sample gives around 230,000 distinct CDR3 sequences, around 35% of which show up once; 3% to 4% is in the top ten. Samples came from axillary lymph nodes draining the breast cancer. The material sequenced was axillary lymph node tissue. The TCR was taken from a female donor with breast cancer. Some clones in this sample may be carry-over from other donors' samples. This sequence joins TRBV7-7 and TRBJ2-5; 8 bases are a match to TRBD1. The CDR3 spells CASSSDRAGKTQYL. The CDR3 region has the DNA TGTGCTAGCAGCTCGGACAGGGCGGGAAAGACCCAGTACCTC.